The T cell receptor (beta chain) described here comes from a study of blood T cell repertoires in COVID-19. Data came from immunoSEQ multiplex PCR; TCRdb stores just in-frame clones and leaves some out. Here the sample spans approximately 110,000 clones, roughly 82% being singletons. This CDR3 has 14 residues. Germline CDR1 reads DFQATT; CDR2 reads SNEGSKA (reference sequence). V lost 3 bases, J lost 2 bases, and 11 bases lay in between. The TCR sequence derives from a woman in her thirties or forties with acute or convalescent COVID-19. The sample was peripheral blood. The chain combines TRBV20-1 with TRBJ1-3; D is perhaps TRBD1 (5 bases). The DNA of the CDR3 is TGCAGTGCTAGTTTGTCAGGGACTGGAAACACCATATATTTT. Encoded protein: CSASLSGTGNTIYF.